These T cell receptor beta chains were read from a single sample in a study of PD-L1 blockade in urothelial cancer. The data were produced by immunoSEQ multiplex PCR, yet TCRdb's version contains in-frame clones alone and is incomplete. The sample holds about 50,000 clones, about 88% seen once. The sequencing used PBMCs, collected around atezolizumab (anti-PD-L1) treatment. These receptors came from a man in his 70s with urothelial cancer. Each CDR3 is given with its conserved first and last residue. The D gene is left open where the match is weak. Clone size is shown for a subset of rows, as once, few, many or a class of expanded clone.

size: -
V: TRBV7-6
D: -
J: TRBJ2-1
CDR3: CASSLSQNNEQFF
DNA: TGTGCCAGCAGCTTATCCCAGAACAATGAGCAGTTCTTC

size: -
V: TRBV7-9
D: -
J: TRBJ1-5
CDR3: CASSLGDTGRQPQHF
DNA: TGTGCCAGCAGCTTAGGTGATACGGGGAGACAGCCCCAGCATTTT

size: -
V: TRBV9
D: -
J: TRBJ1-1
CDR3: CASTRAGGPNTEAFF
DNA: TGTGCCAGCACCCGAGCCGGAGGGCCGAACACTGAAGCTTTCTTT

size: -
V: TRBV7-3
D: TRBD2
J: TRBJ2-2
CDR3: CASSPRLAANTGELFF
DNA: TGTGCCAGCAGCCCTCGGCTAGCGGCGAACACCGGGGAGCTGTTTTTT

size: once
V: TRBV19
D: -
J: TRBJ1-2
CDR3: CASSITGPNYGYTF
DNA: TGTGCCAGTAGTATAACAGGGCCTAACTATGGCTACACCTTC

size: -
V: TRBV4-2
D: -
J: TRBJ2-1
CDR3: CASSQEIHAGEQFF
DNA: TGTGCCAGCAGCCAAGAGATTCACGCGGGGGAGCAGTTCTTC

size: -
V: TRBV2
D: -
J: TRBJ2-5
CDR3: CASRTRAGETQYF
DNA: TGTGCCAGCAGAACTAGGGCGGGAGAGACCCAGTACTTC

size: -
V: TRBV5-4
D: TRBD2
J: TRBJ2-1
CDR3: CASSRKSSGTSGGAYNEQFF
DNA: TGTGCCAGCAGCCGAAAATCCTCCGGGACTAGCGGGGGGGCCTACAATGAGCAGTTCTTC

size: -
V: TRBV9
D: TRBD1
J: TRBJ1-4
CDR3: CASSLTIGTGGLREKLFF
DNA: TGTGCCAGCAGCCTCACCATAGGGACAGGGGGCCTTCGTGAAAAACTGTTTTTT

size: -
V: TRBV13
D: TRBD2
J: TRBJ2-7
CDR3: CASSNRGGPNEQYF
DNA: TGTGCCAGCAGCAACCGCGGGGGGCCCAACGAGCAGTACTTC

size: once
V: TRBV9
D: TRBD1
J: TRBJ2-1
CDR3: CASSVQTGFLNEQFF
DNA: TGTGCCAGCAGCGTCCAGACAGGGTTCCTGAATGAGCAGTTCTTC

size: -
V: TRBV2
D: -
J: TRBJ2-7
CDR3: CASSEARGRNNEQYF
DNA: TGTGCCAGCAGTGAAGCGCGCGGCCGAAACAACGAGCAGTACTTC

size: -
V: TRBV27
D: -
J: TRBJ2-7
CDR3: CASSRTSNEQYF
DNA: TGTGCCAGCAGCCGCACTAGCAACGAGCAGTACTTC

size: -
V: TRBV7-3
D: TRBD1
J: TRBJ2-7
CDR3: CASSLTGGRDEQYF
DNA: TGTGCCAGCAGCTTAACAGGGGGCCGGGACGAGCAGTACTTC

size: -
V: TRBV4-2
D: -
J: TRBJ2-3
CDR3: CASSQEYSGGTDTQYF
DNA: TGTGCCAGCAGCCAAGAGTACAGCGGAGGCACAGATACGCAGTATTTT

size: -
V: TRBV5-1
D: TRBD1
J: TRBJ2-1
CDR3: CASNPRQGSSYNEQFF
DNA: TGCGCCAGCAACCCTAGACAGGGGAGCTCCTACAATGAGCAGTTCTTC

size: -
V: TRBV27
D: TRBD1
J: TRBJ1-3
CDR3: CASSRTGLSGNTIYF
DNA: TGTGCCAGCAGCCGGACAGGCCTCTCTGGAAACACCATATATTTT

size: -
V: TRBV29-1
D: TRBD1
J: TRBJ2-2
CDR3: CSVEDRGLTGELFF
DNA: TGCAGCGTTGAGGACAGGGGTCTTACCGGGGAGCTGTTTTTT